What follows are 18 T cell receptor beta chains derived from one specimen sequenced in a study of T cells in Graves' hyperthyroidism and ophthalmopathy. TCR beta CDR3 regions were amplified from RNA. A first-round RT-PCR of the TCR CDR3 used the HTBI primer set. One entry per CDR3 protein, called by TCRdb with MiXCR from the multiplex PCR reads. The table includes over 700,000 distinct CDR3 sequences, 38% detected once. Sample: blood. The origin of the receptors is a man aged 18 to 35 with Graves' hyperthyroidism.

Remarks on this clonotype: At one boundary the junction diverges from the germline segment, which might be a read error. The rearrangement links TRBV7-8 to TRBJ1-3, with D possibly TRBD1 on 5 matching bases. Germline CDR1 is SGHVS and CDR2 is FQNEAQ. CDR3 length equals 16 residues. Written as DNA, the CDR3 is TGCGCCAGCAGCCAAATAGGGGCAGACTCTGGAAACACCATATATTTT. Translation gives CASSQIGADSGNTIYF.

The genes are TRBV19 and TRBJ2-2, with D tentatively TRBD1 (6 bases). The CDR3 has 15 amino acids. Germline CDR1 and CDR2: LNHDA and SQIVND (reference sequence). Trimming removed 3 bases at V and 7 bases at J, with 15 bases between. In nucleotides, the CDR3 is TGTGCCAGTAGTATTCAGGGGCCCGGCGGCGGGGAGCTGTTTTTT. It is translated as CASSIQGPGGGELFF.

In its sample, this clonotype was seen many times. V usage is TRBV2 and J usage is TRBJ1-1, with TRBD1 matching 7 bases. CDR1 SNHLY and CDR2 FYNNEI come from the germline V gene. V was clipped by 3 bases and J by 7 bases; unmatched bases: 8. CDR3 length equals 14 residues. DNA for the CDR3: TGTGCCAGCAGTGACGTCCCCACAGGGGATGAAGCTTTCTTT. As protein: CASSDVPTGDEAFF.

This clonotype occurred many times. The chain employs TRBV2 and TRBJ1-5; D uncertain. The CDR3 has 13 amino acids. Germline-derived CDR1 and CDR2 are SNHLY and FYNNEI. Trimming stripped 6 bases from V and 5 bases from J, with 11 bases between. The CDR3 spells CASSLTKDQPQHF. The CDR3, as DNA: TGTGCCAGCAGCCTGACTAAAGATCAGCCCCAGCATTTT.

The gene calls are TRBV24-1 and TRBJ2-7; possibly TRBD1 or TRBD2 for D (5 bases each). V lost 3 bases and J 3 bases, leaving 14 bases between the germline ends. The CDR3 is 15 amino acids. Germline V gene data show CDR1 as KGHDR and CDR2 as SFDVKD. CDR3 sequence: CATSDPVEGSYEQYF. Written as DNA, the CDR3 is TGTGCCACCAGTGATCCCGTCGAGGGGAGCTACGAGCAGTACTTC.

The V call is TRBV5-1, the J call TRBJ2-5; perhaps TRBD2 as D (7 bases). CDR1 is SGHRS and CDR2 is YFSETQ in the germline V gene. The CDR3 is 15 residues long. Trimming removed 4 bases at V and 5 bases at J, with 18 bases between. For the CDR3, the DNA is TGCGCCAGCAGCCTCCTAGGGGGGGCTGAGGAGACCCAGTACTTC. This sequence encodes CASSLLGGAEETQYF.

This clonotype appeared once. The chain employs TRBV5-1 and TRBJ1-2, with 7 bases matching TRBD1. Germline lookup yields CDR1 SGHRS and CDR2 YFSETQ. This CDR3 spans 11 amino acids. Losses at the gene ends were 6 bases for V and 8 bases for J; bases not matched to a gene: 4. Here the CDR3 reads CASNDRDGYTF. CDR3 in DNA: TGCGCCAGCAACGACAGGGACGGCTACACCTTC.

The chain carries TRBV10-3 and TRBJ1-5; D may be TRBD1 (6 bases). Germline loops: CDR1 ENHRY, CDR2 SYGVKD. The length of the CDR3 is 14 residues. The V end lost 2 bases, the J end lost 3 bases, and 8 bases lay between the germline ends. The CDR3 DNA reads as TGTGCCATCAGTGAGCGACAGGACAATCAGCCCCAGCATTTT. As protein: CAISERQDNQPQHF.

A note on this clonotype: Just one base apart from a much larger clone, this may be a read error. The V and J genes are TRBV9 and TRBJ2-7; TRBD2 might be the D (6 bases). The CDR3 has 15 amino acids. The V gene lost 0 bases and the J gene lost 0 bases, with 10 bases spanning the gap. The germline V gene encodes CDR1 SGDLS and CDR2 YYNGEE. The CDR3 DNA reads TGTGCCAGCAGCGTAGGGGCGGGGAGCTCCTACGAGCAGTACTTC. It encodes CASSVGAGSSYEQYF.

J is TRBJ1-6 and V is TRBV10-3, with TRBD1 identical over 8 bases. With V trimmed by 9 bases and J by 5 bases, 3 bases remained unmatched. CDR1 is ENHRY, CDR2 SYGVKD, per germline. This CDR3 spans 13 amino acids. The DNA for the CDR3 is TGTGCCATGCAGGACAGGGATAATTCACCCCTCCACTTT. Translated: CAMQDRDNSPLHF.

The CDR3 protein is CASSTTTGAGEKLFF. As DNA, the CDR3 is TGTGCCAGCAGCACTACTACGGGGGCCGGTGAAAAACTGTTTTTT. The chain is built from TRBV7-8 and TRBJ1-4; weak D call: TRBD1 (6 bases). The V gene's germline CDR1 is SGHVS and CDR2 FQNEAQ. Deletions cut 5 bases from V and 7 bases from J, with 17 bases between. There are 15 residues in the CDR3.

The gene calls are TRBV6-5 and TRBJ1-5; D is possibly TRBD1 (5 bases). V gave up 8 bases and J gave up 3 bases, with 17 bases separating them. Germline V gives CDR1 MNHEY, CDR2 SVGAGI. The CDR3 loop spans 15 amino acids. CDR3 protein: CASGGGDSYNQPQHF. CDR3 nucleotides: TGTGCCAGCGGGGGTGGAGACAGTTACAATCAGCCCCAGCATTTT.

The J gene is TRBJ2-6, the V gene TRBV5-4; D remains unclear. V lost 7 bases, J lost 0 bases, and 5 bases lay in between. Germline values: CDR1 SGHNT, CDR2 YYREEE (reference sequence). The CDR3 sequence is 13 residues long. CDR3 amino acids: CASAGSGANVLTF. CDR3 DNA: TGTGCCAGCGCAGGCTCTGGGGCCAACGTCCTGACTTTC.

The sample holds a few counts of this clonotype. This sequence joins TRBV9 and TRBJ2-5; 12 bases fit TRBD2. V shed 3 bases and J 5 bases; nucleotides not matched to a gene: 5. The CDR3 loop spans 15 amino acids. Germline assignment: CDR1 SGDLS and CDR2 YYNGEE. CDR3 nucleotides: TGTGCCAGCAGCGAAACGACTAGCGGGAGTGAGACCCAGTACTTC. It codes for CASSETTSGSETQYF.

This sequence joins TRBV20-1 and TRBJ1-2, with a weak D call TRBD1 (5 bases). V lost 6 bases, J lost 4 bases, and 15 bases lay in between. The CDR3 is made up of 13 amino acids. Germline CDR1 is DFQATT and CDR2 is SNEGSKA (reference sequence). This CDR3 reads CSANTGSGYGYTF. The CDR3 nucleotides are TGCAGTGCCAATACAGGTTCCGGCTATGGCTACACCTTC.

This clonotype was seen a few times. This rearrangement joins TRBV4-2 to TRBJ1-4; perhaps TRBD1 as D (5 bases). Looked up from germline, CDR1 is LGHNA and CDR2 is YNFKEQ. The CDR3 has 14 residues. V dropped 1 base and J dropped 5 bases, with 8 bases sitting between them. DNA for the CDR3: TGTGCCAGCAGCCAAGGACAGATAAATGAAAAACTGTTTTTT. It encodes CASSQGQINEKLFF.

The chain carries TRBV5-1 and TRBJ1-5, with D hard to call. CDR3 length: 14 amino acids. With 0 bases removed from V and 8 bases from J, the gap between germline ends came to 12 bases. In germline, CDR1 is SGHRS, CDR2 YFSETQ. Here the CDR3 reads CASSLVAAGEPQHF. The CDR3 nucleotides are TGCGCCAGCAGCTTGGTAGCGGCCGGGGAGCCCCAGCATTTT.

The rearrangement joins TRBV7-9 to TRBJ2-7; D may be TRBD2 (6 bases). V lost 5 bases and J 0 bases, leaving 14 bases between the germline ends. Germline V CDR1 and CDR2: SEHNR, FQNEAQ (reference sequence). CDR3 size: 15 residues. This chain's CDR3 is CASSGTRTSSYEQYF. CDR3 DNA: TGTGCCAGCAGCGGGACTCGAACCAGCTCCTACGAGCAGTACTTC.